These T cell receptor beta chains were read from a single sample in a study of beta chain features in type 1 diabetes. Here immunoSEQ multiplex PCR was the method, and the copy in TCRdb shows in-frame clones only, minus some. The sample consists of some 190,000 clones, approximately 7.8% of them appearing once. Sequences were obtained from central memory CD4+ T cells from blood. The source of these receptors is a woman aged 40-49 years with type 1 diabetes. CDR3s include the opening cysteine and the closing phenylalanine or tryptophan.

j_gene: TRBJ2-5; v_gene: TRBV7-8; CDR3aa: CASSLRLAQGTQYF
j_gene: TRBJ1-1; v_gene: TRBV5-1; CDR3aa: CASSLGAGGTEAFF
j_gene: TRBJ1-3; v_gene: TRBV5-4; CDR3aa: CASSSFRGRSGNTIYF
j_gene: TRBJ2-3; v_gene: TRBV12-5; CDR3aa: CASGLGGAGRTDTQYF
j_gene: TRBJ1-1; v_gene: TRBV9; CDR3aa: CASKGDRTEAFF
j_gene: TRBJ2-3; v_gene: TRBV9; CDR3aa: CASSVWGLKGTDTQYF
j_gene: TRBJ2-7; v_gene: TRBV6-1; CDR3aa: CASSERQASKQYF
j_gene: TRBJ2-3; v_gene: TRBV7-2; CDR3aa: CASSLNSGSTDTQYF
j_gene: TRBJ1-1; v_gene: TRBV29-1; CDR3aa: CSVEDPQAGRAFF
j_gene: TRBJ2-3; v_gene: TRBV7-2; CDR3aa: CASSAQGPTDTQYF